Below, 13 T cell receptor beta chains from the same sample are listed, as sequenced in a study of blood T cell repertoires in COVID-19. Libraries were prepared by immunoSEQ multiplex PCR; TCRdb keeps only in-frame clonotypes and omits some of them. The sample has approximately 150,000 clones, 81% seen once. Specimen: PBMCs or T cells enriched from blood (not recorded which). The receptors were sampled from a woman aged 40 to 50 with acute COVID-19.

CDR3: CASTRTGPLEAFF. The CDR3 DNA is TGTGCCAGTACCCGGACAGGACCTCTTGAAGCTTTCTTT. The rearrangement joins TRBV19 to TRBJ1-1, with 7 bases lining up with TRBD1. Germline V lookup: CDR1 LNHDA, CDR2 SQIVND (reference sequence). V gave up 7 bases and J gave up 7 bases; unmatched junction bases: 9. The CDR3 spans 13 residues.

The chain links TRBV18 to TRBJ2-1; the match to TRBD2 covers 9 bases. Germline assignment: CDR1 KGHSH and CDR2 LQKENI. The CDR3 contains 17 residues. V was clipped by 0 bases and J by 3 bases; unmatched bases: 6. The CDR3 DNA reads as TGTGCCAGCTCACCACCGGGTGCGGGAGGGGACTACAATGAGCAGTTCTTC. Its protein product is CASSPPGAGGDYNEQFF.

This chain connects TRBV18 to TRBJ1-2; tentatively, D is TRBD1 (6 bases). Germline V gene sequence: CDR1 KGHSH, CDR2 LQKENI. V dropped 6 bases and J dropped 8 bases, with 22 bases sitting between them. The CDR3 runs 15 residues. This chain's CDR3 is CASSESRGELGGYTF. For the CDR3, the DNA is TGTGCCAGCTCGGAAAGCAGGGGTGAGCTTGGAGGCTACACCTTC.

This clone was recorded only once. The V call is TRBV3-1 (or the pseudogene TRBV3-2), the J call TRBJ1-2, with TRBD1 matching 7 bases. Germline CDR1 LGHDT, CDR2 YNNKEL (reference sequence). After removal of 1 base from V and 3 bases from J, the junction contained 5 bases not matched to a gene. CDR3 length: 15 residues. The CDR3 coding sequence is TGTGCCAGCAGCCAAGGGTTCGGACAGGACTATGGCTACACCTTC. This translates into CASSQGFGQDYGYTF.

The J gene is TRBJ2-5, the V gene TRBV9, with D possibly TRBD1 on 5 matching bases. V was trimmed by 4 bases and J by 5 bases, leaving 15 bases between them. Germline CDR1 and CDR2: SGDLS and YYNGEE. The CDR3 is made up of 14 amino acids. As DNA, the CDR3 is TGTGCCAGCAGCACCCCTGCAGGGCAGGAGACCCAGTACTTC. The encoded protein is CASSTPAGQETQYF.

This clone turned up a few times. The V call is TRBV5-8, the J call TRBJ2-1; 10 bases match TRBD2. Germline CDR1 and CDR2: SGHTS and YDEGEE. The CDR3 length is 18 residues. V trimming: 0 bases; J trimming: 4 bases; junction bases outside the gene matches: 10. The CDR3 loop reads CASSLGLLAGEVYNEQFF. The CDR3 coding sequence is TGTGCCAGCAGCTTGGGGCTTCTAGCGGGGGAGGTATACAATGAGCAGTTCTTC.

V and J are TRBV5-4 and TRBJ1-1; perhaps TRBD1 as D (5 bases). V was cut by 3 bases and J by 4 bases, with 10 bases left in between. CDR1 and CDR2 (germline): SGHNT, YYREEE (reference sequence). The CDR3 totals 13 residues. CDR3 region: CASSYQGRTEAFF. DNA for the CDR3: TGTGCCAGCAGCTACCAGGGTCGCACTGAAGCTTTCTTT. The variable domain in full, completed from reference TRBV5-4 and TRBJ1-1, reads ETGVTQSPTHLIKTRGQQVTLRCSSQSGHNTVSWYQQALGQGPQFIFQYYREEENGRGNFPPRFSGLQFPNYSSELNVNALELDDSALYLCASSYQGRTEAFFGQGTRLTVV.

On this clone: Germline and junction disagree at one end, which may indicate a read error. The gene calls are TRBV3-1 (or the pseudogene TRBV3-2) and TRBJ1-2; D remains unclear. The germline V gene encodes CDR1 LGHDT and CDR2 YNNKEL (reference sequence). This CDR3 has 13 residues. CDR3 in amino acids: CASSQALPPRPLF. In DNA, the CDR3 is TGTGCCAGCAGCCAAGCCCTACCTCCCAGGCCCCTCTTC.

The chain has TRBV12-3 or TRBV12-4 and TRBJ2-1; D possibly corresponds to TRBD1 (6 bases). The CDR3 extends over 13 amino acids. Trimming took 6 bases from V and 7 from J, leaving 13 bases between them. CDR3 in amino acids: CASSRDNRNEQFF. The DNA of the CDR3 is TGTGCCAGCAGCCGGGACAATAGAAATGAGCAGTTCTTC.

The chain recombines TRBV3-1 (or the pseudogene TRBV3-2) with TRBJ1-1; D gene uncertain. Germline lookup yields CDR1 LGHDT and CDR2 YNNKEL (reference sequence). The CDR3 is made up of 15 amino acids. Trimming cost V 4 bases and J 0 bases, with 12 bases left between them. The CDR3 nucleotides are TGTGCCAGCAGCCCTCTAGGCGGCGTGAACACTGAAGCTTTCTTT. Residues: CASSPLGGVNTEAFF.

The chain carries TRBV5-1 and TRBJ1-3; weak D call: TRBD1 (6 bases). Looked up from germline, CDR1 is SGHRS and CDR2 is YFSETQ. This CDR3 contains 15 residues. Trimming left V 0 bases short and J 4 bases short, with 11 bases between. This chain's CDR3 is CASSLGDTGGNTIYF. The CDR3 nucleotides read TGCGCCAGCAGCTTGGGGGACACCGGCGGAAACACCATATATTTT.

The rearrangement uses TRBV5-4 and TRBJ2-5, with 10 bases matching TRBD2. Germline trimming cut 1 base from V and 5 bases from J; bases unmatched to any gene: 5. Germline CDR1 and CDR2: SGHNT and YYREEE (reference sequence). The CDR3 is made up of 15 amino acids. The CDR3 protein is CASSLTSGISETQYF. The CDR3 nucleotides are TGTGCCAGCAGCTTGACTAGCGGGATAAGCGAGACCCAGTACTTC.

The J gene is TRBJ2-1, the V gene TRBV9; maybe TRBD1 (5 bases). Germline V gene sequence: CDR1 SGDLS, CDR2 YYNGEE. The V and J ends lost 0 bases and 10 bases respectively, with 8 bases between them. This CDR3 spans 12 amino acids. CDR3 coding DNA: TGTGCCAGCAGCGTAGGTTGGACAGAGCAGTTCTTC. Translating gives CASSVGWTEQFF.